The clone carrying this T cell receptor (beta chain) was seen a handful of times. Its antigen is unknown. This sample was taken from a study of cytotoxic CD8 clonotypes in ibrutinib-treated CLL. Points from the study as a whole: Higher circulating CD8+ T-cell counts strongly accompanied higher baseline clonality, above age-matched healthy donors.

The ends lost 4 bases at V and 8 bases at J; junction bases unmatched: 11. The germline CDR1 and CDR2 sequences are SGHRS and YFSETQ. The CDR3 covers 16 residues. Deep sequencing aimed at 1 in 200,000 to 1 in 1 million T cells' resolution. The assay was immunoSEQ multiplex PCR, and TCRdb's table has in-frame clones only and misses some. In the table there are roughly 51,000 clones, approximately 53% of which are singletons. Sequenced material: PBMCs, taken after 12 months of ibrutinib treatment. J is TRBJ2-1 and V is TRBV5-1; 11 nucleotides align to TRBD2. This receptor was obtained from a human donor with chronic lymphocytic leukemia. The CDR3 here is CASSPWGTSGGYEQFF. For the CDR3, the DNA is TGCGCCAGCAGCCCCTGGGGGACTAGCGGTGGCTATGAGCAGTTCTTC.